Here is one T cell receptor beta chain with its context. Original data processing: Reference gene primer amplification yielded estimated nucleated cell counts. Some clones are missing from TCRdb's copy, which holds only in-frame ones; the method was immunoSEQ multiplex PCR. V, J and clone size are taken as reported in that table, and D and trimming were inferred from the DNA itself. The sample yields about 130,000 clones, roughly 74% seen once. Those enrolled in Seattle joined during active infection and were followed longitudinally afterward. This sample was taken from a study of blood T cell repertoires in COVID-19. Background on the study: COVID-19 samples collected from the United States, Italy and Spain covered acute and convalescent phases. Sources were T cells, B-cell-depleted T cells, or PBMCs; the material itself was cDNA or gDNA.

The receptor was isolated from an elderly man with COVID-19, enrolled during active disease. The sequenced material came from peripheral blood.

The CDR3 loop reads CASSLGLAVYQETQYF. The CDR3 DNA is TGCGCCAGCAGCTTGGGACTAGCGGTTTACCAAGAGACCCAGTACTTC. The genes are TRBV5-1 and TRBJ2-5; TRBD2 matches at 9 bases. The ends lost 0 bases at V and 0 bases at J; junction bases unmatched: 3. Germline V gene data show CDR1 as SGHRS and CDR2 as YFSETQ. The length of the CDR3 is 16 residues.